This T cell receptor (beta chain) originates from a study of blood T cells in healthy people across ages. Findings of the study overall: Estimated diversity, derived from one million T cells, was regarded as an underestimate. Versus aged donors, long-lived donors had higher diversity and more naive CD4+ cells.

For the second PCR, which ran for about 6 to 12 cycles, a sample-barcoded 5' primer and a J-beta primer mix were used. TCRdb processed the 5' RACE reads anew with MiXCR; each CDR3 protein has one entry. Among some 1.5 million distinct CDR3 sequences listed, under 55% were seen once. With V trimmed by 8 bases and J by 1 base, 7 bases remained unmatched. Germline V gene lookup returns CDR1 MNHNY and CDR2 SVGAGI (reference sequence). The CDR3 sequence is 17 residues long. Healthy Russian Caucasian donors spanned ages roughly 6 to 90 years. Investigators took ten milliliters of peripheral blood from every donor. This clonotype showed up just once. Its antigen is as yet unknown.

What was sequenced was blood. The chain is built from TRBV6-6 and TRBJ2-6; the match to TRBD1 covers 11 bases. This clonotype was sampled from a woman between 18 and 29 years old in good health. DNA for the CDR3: TGTGCCAGCGGATCCGGGACAGGGGGTTCTGGGGCCAACGTCCTGACTTTC. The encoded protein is CASGSGTGGSGANVLTF.